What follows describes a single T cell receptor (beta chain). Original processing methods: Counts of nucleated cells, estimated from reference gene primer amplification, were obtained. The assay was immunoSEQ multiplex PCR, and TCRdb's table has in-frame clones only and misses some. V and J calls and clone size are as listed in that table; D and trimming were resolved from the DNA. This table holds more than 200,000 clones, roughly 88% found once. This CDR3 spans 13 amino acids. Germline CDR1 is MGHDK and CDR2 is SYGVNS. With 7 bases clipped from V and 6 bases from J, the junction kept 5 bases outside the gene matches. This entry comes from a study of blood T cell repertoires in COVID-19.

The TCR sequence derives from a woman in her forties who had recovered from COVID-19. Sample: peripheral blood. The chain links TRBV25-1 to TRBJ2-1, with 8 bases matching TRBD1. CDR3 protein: CASTDRGANEQFF. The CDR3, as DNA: TGTGCCAGCACAGACAGGGGAGCCAATGAGCAGTTCTTC.